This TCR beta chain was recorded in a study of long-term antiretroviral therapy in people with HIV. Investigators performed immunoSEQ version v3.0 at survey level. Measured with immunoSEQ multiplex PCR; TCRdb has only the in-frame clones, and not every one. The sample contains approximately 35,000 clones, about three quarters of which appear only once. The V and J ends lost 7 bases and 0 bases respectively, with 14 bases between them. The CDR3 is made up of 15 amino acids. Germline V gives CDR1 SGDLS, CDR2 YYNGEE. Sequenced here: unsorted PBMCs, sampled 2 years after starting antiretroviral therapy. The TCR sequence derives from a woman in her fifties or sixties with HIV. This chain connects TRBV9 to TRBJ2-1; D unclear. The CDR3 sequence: CASGVQLSSYNEQFF. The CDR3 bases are TGTGCCAGCGGGGTCCAGCTTAGCTCCTACAATGAGCAGTTCTTC.